These 23 T cell receptor beta chains originate from one sample sequenced in a study of T-cell memory formation after mild COVID-19. TCRdb reprocessed the 5' RACE reads with MiXCR, giving one entry per CDR3 protein. The sample records more than 450,000 distinct CDR3 sequences, roughly 18% being singletons. The sequencing input was PBMCs or a T cell subset sorted from them (not recorded which). Receptors were obtained from an adult woman who had mild COVID-19 (a few samples of this study predate the infection). Cell type and time point are not known.

V gene TRBV7-9 combines with J gene TRBJ1-6; D gene uncertain. The CDR3 consists of 16 residues. Germline assignment: CDR1 SEHNR and CDR2 FQNEAQ (reference sequence). Between the trimmed V and J ends, which lost 1 base and 3 bases, there was a span of 10 bases. In DNA form, the CDR3 reads TGTGCCAGCAGCTTAGATCCGGGCTACTATAATTCACCCCTCCACTTT. It translates to CASSLDPGYYNSPLHF.

This clonotype has more than one count but fewer than ten. The gene calls are TRBV18 and TRBJ2-5; D gene unclear. Germline values: CDR1 KGHSH, CDR2 LQKENI. Trimming took off 0 bases at V and 5 bases at J, with 10 bases between the two ends. This CDR3 comprises 14 residues. The CDR3 reads CASSPPMGFETQYF. In DNA form, the CDR3 reads TGTGCCAGCTCACCACCGATGGGTTTTGAGACCCAGTACTTC.

The chain joins TRBV6-5 to TRBJ1-1, with D perhaps TRBD1 (6 bases). V gave up 6 bases and J gave up 8 bases, with 13 bases separating them. The CDR3 spans 12 residues. The germline CDR1 and CDR2 sequences are MNHEY and SVGAGI. The CDR3 loop reads CASSQDSGEAFF. The CDR3 coding sequence is TGTGCCAGCAGCCAGGACAGTGGGGAAGCTTTCTTT.

This clonotype was seen only a few times. V gene TRBV12-3 or TRBV12-4 combines with J gene TRBJ2-6; perhaps TRBD1 as D (5 bases). Trimming removed 7 bases at V and 1 base at J, with 11 bases between. The CDR3 has 15 amino acids. The CDR3 region has the DNA TGTGCCAGCAACGAAAGGGGTTCTGGGGCCAACGTCCTGACTTTC. Translating gives CASNERGSGANVLTF.

The rearrangement links TRBV7-9 to TRBJ2-3, with D perhaps TRBD1 or TRBD2 (5 bases each). Germline CDR1 SEHNR, CDR2 FQNEAQ (reference sequence). CDR3 length: 15 residues. V lost 5 bases, J lost 1 base, and 13 bases lay in between. CDR3 nucleotides: TGTGCCAGCAGCCGCCGGGACCAAGGCACAGATACGCAGTATTTT. Its protein is CASSRRDQGTDTQYF.

About this clonotype itself: The junction differs from germline at one of its ends, possibly a read error. The J gene is TRBJ2-3, the V gene TRBV6-5; 13 positions match TRBD2. CDR3 length: 13 residues. The germline gives CDR1 MNHEY, CDR2 SVGAGI. The CDR3 nucleotides read TGTGCCAGCAGCTCGGGACTAGCGGGACCCAGACATTTT. Its translation: CASSSGLAGPRHF.

This chain uses TRBV7-9 with TRBJ1-6, with 9 nucleotides matching TRBD1. Germline lookup yields CDR1 SEHNR and CDR2 FQNEAQ (reference sequence). After removal of 4 bases from V and 9 bases from J, the junction contained 13 bases not matched to a gene. The CDR3 is 17 amino acids. CDR3 coding DNA: TGTGCCAGCAGCTCCCCTGTAGCGGGACAGGGAACTTCACCCCTCCACTTT. Residues: CASSSPVAGQGTSPLHF.

CDR3 protein: CASSQGPLGRETQYF. The CDR3 DNA sequence: TGTGCCAGCAGCCAAGGCCCCTTGGGAAGGGAGACCCAGTACTTC. This chain joins TRBV3-1 and TRBJ2-5; no reliable D call. V was cut by 1 base and J by 5 bases, with 14 bases left in between. CDR3 size: 15 residues. Germline CDR1 LGHDT, CDR2 YNNKEL (reference sequence).

This clonotype was recorded a few times. The V call is TRBV4-1, the J call TRBJ1-1, with 8 bases lining up with TRBD1. Trimming cost V 2 bases and J 3 bases; bases outside gene matches: 8. The CDR3 is 16 residues long. Per germline, CDR1 MGHRA and CDR2 YSYEKL. The CDR3 DNA reads TGCGCCAGCAGCCAATCACGAAGACAGGGGCACACTGAAGCTTTCTTT. This translates into CASSQSRRQGHTEAFF.

V and J are TRBV7-3 and TRBJ2-5, with 7 bases matching TRBD2. Trimming at V came to 6 bases and at J to 0 bases, leaving 7 bases not matched to a gene. Per the germline V gene, CDR1 is SGHTA and CDR2 is FQGTGA. This CDR3 is 15 amino acids long. The CDR3 is CASRGLAANQETQYF. Here the CDR3 DNA reads TGTGCCAGCAGGGGGCTAGCGGCCAACCAAGAGACCCAGTACTTC.

The chain is built from TRBV5-5 and TRBJ2-1; TRBD2 matches at 10 bases. V trimming: 3 bases; J trimming: 0 bases; junction bases outside the gene matches: 3. Germline CDR1 SGHKS, CDR2 YYEKEE (reference sequence). This CDR3 has 16 amino acids. The CDR3 reads CASSSASGSSYNEQFF. The DNA for the CDR3 is TGTGCCAGCAGCTCTGCTAGCGGGAGCTCCTACAATGAGCAGTTCTTC.

This clonotype was recorded at least ten times. The rearrangement joins TRBV5-1 to TRBJ2-1; D possibly corresponds to TRBD2 (6 bases). The CDR3 has 14 residues. From germline, CDR1 is SGHRS and CDR2 YFSETQ. The V end lost 9 bases, the J end lost 2 bases, and 15 bases lay between the germline ends. The CDR3 here is CATSGGRTYNEQFF. DNA of the CDR3: TGCGCCACATCGGGTGGGAGGACCTACAATGAGCAGTTCTTC.

This clonotype was counted only a few times. This chain links TRBV12-3 or TRBV12-4 with TRBJ2-7, with D hard to call. Trimming removed 2 bases at V and 1 base at J, with 9 bases between. There are 14 residues in the CDR3. CDR3 region: CASSLQKGSYEQYF. The CDR3 region has the DNA TGTGCCAGCAGTTTACAGAAGGGATCCTACGAGCAGTACTTC.

The V gene is TRBV9, the J gene TRBJ2-1; TRBD2 agrees at 7 bases. This CDR3 comprises 15 residues. Per germline, CDR1 SGDLS and CDR2 YYNGEE. Unmatched junction bases numbered 12, after V lost 2 bases and J lost 10 bases. The CDR3 sequence: CASSVTSIPIDEQFF. DNA of the CDR3: TGTGCCAGCAGCGTGACTAGCATCCCCATCGACGAGCAGTTCTTC.

J is TRBJ2-2 and V is TRBV7-8, with D tentatively TRBD1 (5 bases). From germline, CDR1 is SGHVS and CDR2 FQNEAQ. The CDR3 has 14 amino acids. V lost 2 bases, J lost 6 bases, and 10 bases lay in between. The CDR3 loop reads CASSLLRGPGELFF. The CDR3 DNA is TGTGCCAGCAGCTTACTTAGGGGTCCCGGGGAGCTGTTTTTT.

The chain is built from TRBV7-9 and TRBJ2-2; 7 bases fit TRBD1. Germline lookup yields CDR1 SEHNR and CDR2 FQNEAQ (reference sequence). The V gene end was trimmed by 1 base and the J gene end by 3 bases; junction bases not matched to a gene: 8. The CDR3 contains 17 residues. DNA of the CDR3: TGTGCCAGCAGCTTAGGGAACAGGGGAAGGGACACCGGGGAGCTGTTTTTT. This sequence encodes CASSLGNRGRDTGELFF.

V gene TRBV4-3 combines with J gene TRBJ1-6, with D perhaps matching TRBD1 (6 bases). This CDR3 region has 16 residues. CDR1 and CDR2 (germline): LGHNA, YSLEER. The V gene lost 3 bases and the J gene lost 11 bases, with 20 bases spanning the gap. The CDR3 DNA reads TGCGCCAGCAGCCAGGGCGGGGGCCAGGTTTCGACACCCCTCCACTTT. Translation: CASSQGGGQVSTPLHF.

This clonotype was seen more than once but under ten times. The V gene is TRBV23-1, the J gene TRBJ2-2; D remains unclear. TRBV23-1 is known as an ORF, though its function is uncertain. CDR3 size: 13 residues. Trimming took off 1 base at V and 9 bases at J, with 9 bases between the two ends. CDR3 in amino acids: CASSQYRPRELFF. CDR3 bases: TGCGCCAGCAGTCAATATCGGCCGCGGGAGCTGTTTTTT.

This clonotype has only a few counts. This chain uses TRBV11-3 with TRBJ2-1; either TRBD1 or TRBD2 may fit D (6 bases each). The CDR3 loop spans 14 amino acids. Germline loops: CDR1 SGHNT, CDR2 YENEEA. V lost 0 bases and J lost 16, with 19 bases in between. The CDR3: CASSLDLIWGAIFF. Here the CDR3 DNA reads TGTGCCAGCAGCTTAGATCTGATCTGGGGGGCTATTTTCTTC.

The V and J genes are TRBV4-1 and TRBJ2-2, with 10 bases fitting TRBD2. Germline assignment: CDR1 MGHRA and CDR2 YSYEKL. After removal of 7 bases from V and 4 bases from J, the junction contained 18 bases not matched to a gene. CDR3 length equals 19 residues. The CDR3 DNA reads as TGCGCCAGCACCGACGGTAGGCTAGCGGGAGCGAGGGGCACCGGGGAGCTGTTTTTT. Amino acid sequence: CASTDGRLAGARGTGELFF.

At least ten counts were recorded for this clonotype. The rearrangement joins TRBV20-1 to TRBJ2-7; TRBD2 matches at 12 bases. With 6 bases clipped from V and 3 bases from J, the junction kept 12 bases outside the gene matches. CDR3 length: 16 residues. Per germline, CDR1 DFQATT and CDR2 SNEGSKA (reference sequence). The CDR3 is CSAVPRKLAGGYEQYF. DNA of the CDR3: TGCAGTGCCGTCCCAAGAAAACTAGCGGGGGGCTACGAGCAGTACTTC.

This clonotype was seen a handful of times. This chain uses TRBV5-5 with TRBJ2-1, with D possibly matching TRBD2 (5 bases). The CDR3 consists of 15 residues. In germline, CDR1 is SGHKS, CDR2 YYEKEE (reference sequence). V lost 0 bases and J 8 bases, leaving 15 bases between the germline ends. Here the CDR3 reads CASSLASLGSDEQFF. The CDR3 DNA reads as TGTGCCAGCAGCTTGGCCTCACTAGGTAGCGATGAGCAGTTCTTC.

The chain recombines TRBV7-8 with TRBJ2-7, with 9 bases identical to TRBD2. The CDR3 totals 16 residues. The germline gives CDR1 SGHVS, CDR2 FQNEAQ. V dropped 5 bases and J dropped 0; count of bases not matched to a gene: 8. The CDR3 here is CASSRRHSGSSYEQYF. The CDR3 bases are TGTGCCAGCAGCAGAAGGCATAGCGGGAGCTCCTACGAGCAGTACTTC.